A selection of T cell receptor beta chains follows, all from one sample in a study of CD8 T cells in ankylosing spondylitis. TCRdb passed the 5' RACE reads through MiXCR, listing each CDR3 protein once. The table includes over 30,000 distinct CDR3 sequences, approximately 11% detected once. Material for sequencing was synovial fluid, either unsorted or a sorted T cell fraction (not recorded which). These receptors were obtained from a male donor with ankylosing spondylitis. The CDR3 runs from the conserved cysteine through the conserved F or W. The D gene is left open where the match is weak. The size of a clone is reported for some rows only, either as once, few or many, or as a class for expanded clones.

clone size,V gene,D gene,J gene,CDR3 DNA,CDR3 protein
many,TRBV5-1,TRBD2,TRBJ2-1,TGCGCCAGCGATAGTGATAGCGGGAGTTACAATGAGCAGTTCTTC,CASDSDSGSYNEQFF
many,TRBV10-3,TRBD2,TRBJ2-1,TGTGCCATCAGTGAGTCGGATGGGACTAGCCGAATATACAATGAGCAGTTCTTC,CAISESDGTSRIYNEQFF
few,TRBV7-2,-,TRBJ2-5,TGTGCCAGCACCTCTGGACGAGGGCTGGAGACCCAGTACTTC,CASTSGRGLETQYF
-,TRBV5-1,TRBD2,TRBJ2-1,TGCGCCAGCAGCCGGGGGGAGGCGGGAGTGAGGAATGAGCAGTTCTTC,CASSRGEAGVRNEQFF
few,TRBV5-6,-,TRBJ2-1,TGTGCCAGGGGCTCGGGGCTAGGGGATGAGCAGTTCTTC,CARGSGLGDEQFF
few,TRBV20-1,-,TRBJ1-5,TGCAGTGCTAGGCCGCCTTTAGTAGGCAATCAGCCCCAGCATTTT,CSARPPLVGNQPQHF
few,TRBV2,TRBD1,TRBJ2-7,TGTGCCAGCGGGACAGGGGTCCCCTACGAGCAGTACTTC,CASGTGVPYEQYF
many,TRBV7-9,-,TRBJ2-2,TGTGCCAGCAGTATCGACACCGGGGAGCTGTTTTTT,CASSIDTGELFF
many,TRBV28,-,TRBJ1-5,TGTGCCAGCAACACGGGCCTCATAGCGTATCCCCAGCATTTT,CASNTGLIAYPQHF
many,TRBV20-1,-,TRBJ2-1,TGCAGTGCATGGCGGGACACCAACAATGAGCAGTTCTTC,CSAWRDTNNEQFF
-,TRBV28,-,TRBJ1-1,TGTGCCAGCAGGGAACGTGGGGGCGCGAGCACTGAAGCTTTCTTT,CASRERGGASTEAFF
few,TRBV7-8,TRBD2,TRBJ2-7,TGTGCCAGCAGCTTAGTCCGGACTAGCGGGAGGGTTTCCTACGAGCAGTACTTC,CASSLVRTSGRVSYEQYF
many,TRBV4-2,TRBD1,TRBJ2-7,TGTGCCAGCAGCCCCCGGGACAGGGCCTACGAGCAGTACTTC,CASSPRDRAYEQYF